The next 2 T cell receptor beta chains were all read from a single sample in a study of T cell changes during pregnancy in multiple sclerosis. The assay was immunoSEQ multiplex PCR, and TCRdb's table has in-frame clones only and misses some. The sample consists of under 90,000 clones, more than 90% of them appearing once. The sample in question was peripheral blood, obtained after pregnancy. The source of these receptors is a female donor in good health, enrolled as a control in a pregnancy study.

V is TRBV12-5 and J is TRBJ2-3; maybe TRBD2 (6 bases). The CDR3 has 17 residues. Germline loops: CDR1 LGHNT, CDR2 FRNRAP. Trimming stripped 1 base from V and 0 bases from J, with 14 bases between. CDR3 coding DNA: TGTGCTAGTGGTTTGGGGCGGGGTTCCTCTAGCACAGATACGCAGTATTTT. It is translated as CASGLGRGSSSTDTQYF.

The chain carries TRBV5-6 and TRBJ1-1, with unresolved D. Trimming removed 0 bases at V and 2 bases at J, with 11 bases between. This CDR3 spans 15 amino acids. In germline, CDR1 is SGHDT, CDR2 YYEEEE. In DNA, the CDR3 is TGTGCCAGCAGCTTGGTTCGACGGAGAAACACTGAAGCTTTCTTT. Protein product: CASSLVRRRNTEAFF. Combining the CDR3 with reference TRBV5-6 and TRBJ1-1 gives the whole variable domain DAGVTQSPTHLIKTRGQQVTLRCSPKSGHDTVSWYQQALGQGPQFIFQYYEEEERQRGNFPDRFSGHQFPNYSSELNVNALLLGDSALYLCASSLVRRRNTEAFFGQGTRLTVV.